The 8 T cell receptor beta chains below come from one sample, sequenced in a study of a mutant IDH1 vaccine in newly diagnosed glioma. The data were produced by immunoSEQ multiplex PCR, yet TCRdb's version contains in-frame clones alone and is incomplete. The data hold about 54,000 clones, with around 85% observed a single time. Indicated time point: week 35, safety follow-up. The content of each vaccine dose was 300 ug of mutant IDH1 20-mer peptide, and topical imiquimod accompanied it. The antigens for these receptors are not known. This specimen was PBMCs, taken from a glioma patient whose treatment included an IDH1 peptide vaccine. Source of these receptors: a man aged 40-50 years with glioma.

This clone was seen just once. This chain uses TRBV27 with TRBJ2-6, with a weak D call TRBD2 (5 bases). Per the germline V gene, CDR1 is MNHEY and CDR2 is SMNVEV (reference sequence). Trimming stripped 6 bases from V and 3 bases from J, with 12 bases between. This CDR3 contains 15 residues. For the CDR3, the DNA is TGTGCCAGCAGCTTCACGGGAATTGGGGCCAACGTCCTGACTTTC. This gives the protein CASSFTGIGANVLTF.

The gene calls are TRBV6-5 and TRBJ2-6; unclear D gene. CDR1 is MNHEY and CDR2 is SVGAGI in the germline V gene. Trimming shortened V by 2 bases and J by 4 bases, and 9 bases separated the two germline ends. CDR3 length: 15 residues. The CDR3 spells CASSYRGTGANVLTF. The CDR3 DNA reads TGTGCCAGCAGTTACAGAGGAACCGGGGCCAACGTCCTGACTTTC.

The rearrangement joins TRBV10-1 to TRBJ2-7, with 7 nucleotides matching TRBD1. The V gene end was trimmed by 0 bases and the J gene end by 2 bases; junction bases not matched to a gene: 7. From germline, CDR1 is WNHNN and CDR2 SYGVQD (reference sequence). There are 16 residues in the CDR3. CDR3 DNA: TGCGCCAGCAGTGAGTCGAAATCCGGGACAGCCTACGAGCAGTACTTC. Translated: CASSESKSGTAYEQYF.

This clone occurred once. The V and J genes are TRBV7-2 and TRBJ2-3; no clear D gene. Germline lookup yields CDR1 SGHTA and CDR2 FQGNSA. V lost 1 base and J 3 bases, leaving 8 bases between the germline ends. The CDR3 extends over 14 amino acids. CDR3 bases: TGTGCCAGCAGCTTAGTTGGGGTTACAGATACGCAGTATTTT. Residues: CASSLVGVTDTQYF.

The sample holds one count of this clone. The chain uses TRBV7-9 and TRBJ1-1, with TRBD1 as a possible D gene (6 bases). This CDR3 comprises 14 residues. Trimming pared 1 base from V and 4 bases from J, leaving 10 bases between. Germline V gene data show CDR1 as SEHNR and CDR2 as FQNEAQ (reference sequence). The CDR3, as DNA: TGTGCCAGCAGCTTAGAAGGCAGGGGCACTGAAGCTTTCTTT. Its protein is CASSLEGRGTEAFF.

This clone was picked up a small number of times. This chain's CDR3 is CASYLYRPLNYEQYF. CDR3 DNA: TGTGCCAGTTACCTCTACCGCCCGCTCAATTACGAGCAGTACTTC. The genes are TRBV27 and TRBJ2-7, with no clear D. V was clipped by 9 bases and J by 4 bases, with 22 bases between them. This CDR3 spans 15 amino acids. The germline gives CDR1 MNHEY, CDR2 SMNVEV (reference sequence).

This clone has more than one count but fewer than ten. The gene calls are TRBV2 and TRBJ2-7; 8 bases fit TRBD1. Germline trimming cut 6 bases from V and 2 bases from J; bases unmatched to any gene: 9. Per germline, CDR1 SNHLY and CDR2 FYNNEI. The CDR3 is made up of 15 amino acids. The CDR3, as DNA: TGTGCCAGCAGGAGGGACAGGCGAACAGCCTACGAGCAGTACTTC. It is translated as CASRRDRRTAYEQYF.

V gene TRBV5-1 combines with J gene TRBJ2-5, with TRBD1 identical over 8 bases. Germline V lookup: CDR1 SGHRS, CDR2 YFSETQ. The ends lost 5 bases at V and 1 base at J; junction bases unmatched: 7. There are 15 residues in the CDR3. Here the CDR3 DNA reads TGCGCCAGCAGGGACCTAGGACAGGGCCAAGAGACCCAGTACTTC. The encoded protein is CASRDLGQGQETQYF.